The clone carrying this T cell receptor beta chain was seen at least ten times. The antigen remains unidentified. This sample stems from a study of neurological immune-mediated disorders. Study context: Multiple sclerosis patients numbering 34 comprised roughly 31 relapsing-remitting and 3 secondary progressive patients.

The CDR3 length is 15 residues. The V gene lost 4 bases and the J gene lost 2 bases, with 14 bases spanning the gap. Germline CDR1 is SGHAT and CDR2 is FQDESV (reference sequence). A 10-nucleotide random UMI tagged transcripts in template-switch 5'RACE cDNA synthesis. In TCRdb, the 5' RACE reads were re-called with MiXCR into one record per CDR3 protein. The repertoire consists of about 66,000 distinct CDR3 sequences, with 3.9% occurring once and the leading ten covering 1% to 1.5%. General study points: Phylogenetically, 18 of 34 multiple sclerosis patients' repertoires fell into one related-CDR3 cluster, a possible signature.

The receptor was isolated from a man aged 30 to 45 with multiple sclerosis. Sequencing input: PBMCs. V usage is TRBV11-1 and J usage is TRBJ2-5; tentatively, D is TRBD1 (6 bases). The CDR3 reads CASSSESGVQETQYF. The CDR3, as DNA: TGTGCCAGCAGCTCGGAATCAGGGGTTCAAGAGACCCAGTACTTC.